One sample yielded the 4 T cell receptor beta chains listed below, sequenced in a study of T cell clonotyping in hematopoietic cell transplantation. This table comes from immunoSEQ multiplex PCR, and its TCRdb copy is limited to in-frame clones, with some not included. This repertoire shows about 18,000 clones, around 90% found once; its top ten account for about 5.7%. The sequenced material came from peripheral blood mononuclear cells. These TCRs come from a man between 40 and 49 years old in good health. Some clones in this sample may be carry-over from other donors' samples.

This clone showed up just a few times. The chain joins TRBV5-6 to TRBJ1-1; no reliable D call. CDR3 length: 15 residues. The germline V and J ends were trimmed by 0 bases and 1 base, with 10 bases remaining between them. The germline CDR1 and CDR2 sequences are SGHDT and YYEEEE. CDR3 DNA sequence: TGTGCCAGCAGCTTGGTCCCAGCACCGAACACTGAAGCTTTCTTT. Its translation: CASSLVPAPNTEAFF.

The chain has TRBV27 and TRBJ2-7; D may be TRBD1 or TRBD2 (5 bases each). From germline, CDR1 is MNHEY and CDR2 SMNVEV (reference sequence). V shed 4 bases and J shed 0 bases, with 10 bases lying between them. The CDR3 is made up of 14 amino acids. The CDR3, as DNA: TGTGCCAGCAGTTCAGGGACGAGCTCCTACGAGCAGTACTTC. This sequence encodes CASSSGTSSYEQYF.

The chain uses TRBV2 and TRBJ1-5; D is uncertain. CDR3 length equals 13 residues. Germline V CDR1 and CDR2: SNHLY, FYNNEI. Trimming took 7 bases from V and 4 from J, leaving 11 bases between them. The CDR3: CASTVETNQPQHF. CDR3 nucleotide sequence: TGTGCCAGCACGGTGGAGACTAATCAGCCCCAGCATTTT.

The CDR3 nucleotides are TGTGCCAGCAGCTTAAGCCCAGGGGCCGGGGAGCTGTTTTTT. It is translated as CASSLSPGAGELFF. The chain combines TRBV7-3 with TRBJ2-2; possibly TRBD1 for D (6 bases). Germline V lookup: CDR1 SGHTA, CDR2 FQGTGA. The CDR3 is 14 residues long. V dropped 1 base and J dropped 6 bases, with 9 bases sitting between them.